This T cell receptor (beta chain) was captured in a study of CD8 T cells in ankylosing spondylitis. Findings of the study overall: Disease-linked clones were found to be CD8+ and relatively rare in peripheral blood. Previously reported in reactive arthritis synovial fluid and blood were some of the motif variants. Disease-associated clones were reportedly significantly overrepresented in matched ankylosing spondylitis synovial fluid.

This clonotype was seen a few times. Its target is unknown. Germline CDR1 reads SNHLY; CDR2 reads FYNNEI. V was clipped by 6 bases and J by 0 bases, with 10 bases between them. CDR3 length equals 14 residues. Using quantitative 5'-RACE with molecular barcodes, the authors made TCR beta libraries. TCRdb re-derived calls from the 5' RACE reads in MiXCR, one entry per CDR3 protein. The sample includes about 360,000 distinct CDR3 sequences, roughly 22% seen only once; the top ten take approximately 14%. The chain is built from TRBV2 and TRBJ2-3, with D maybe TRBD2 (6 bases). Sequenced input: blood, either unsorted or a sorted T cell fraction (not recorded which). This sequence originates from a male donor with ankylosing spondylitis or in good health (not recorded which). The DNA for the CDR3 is TGTGCCAGCAGGCCGGGACTCAGCACAGATACGCAGTATTTT. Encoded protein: CASRPGLSTDTQYF.